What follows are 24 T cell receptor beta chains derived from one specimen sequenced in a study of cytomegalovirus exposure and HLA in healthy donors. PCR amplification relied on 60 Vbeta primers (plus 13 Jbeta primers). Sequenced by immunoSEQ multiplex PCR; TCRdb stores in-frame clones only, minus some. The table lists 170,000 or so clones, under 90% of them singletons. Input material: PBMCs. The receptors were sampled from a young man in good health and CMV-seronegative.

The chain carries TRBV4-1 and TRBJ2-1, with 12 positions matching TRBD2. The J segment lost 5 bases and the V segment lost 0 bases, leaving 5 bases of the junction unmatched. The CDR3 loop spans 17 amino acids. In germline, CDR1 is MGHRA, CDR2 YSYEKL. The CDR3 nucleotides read TGCGCCAGCAGCCAAGATCGACGACTAGCGGGGGACAATGAGCAGTTCTTC. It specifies CASSQDRRLAGDNEQFF.

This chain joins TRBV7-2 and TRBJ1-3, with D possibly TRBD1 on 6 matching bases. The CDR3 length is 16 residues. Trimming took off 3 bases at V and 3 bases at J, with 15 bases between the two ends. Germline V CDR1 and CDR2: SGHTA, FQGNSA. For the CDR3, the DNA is TGTGCCAGCAGCTTTTTGAGGTTAGGGGGTGGAAACACCATATATTTT. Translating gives CASSFLRLGGGNTIYF.

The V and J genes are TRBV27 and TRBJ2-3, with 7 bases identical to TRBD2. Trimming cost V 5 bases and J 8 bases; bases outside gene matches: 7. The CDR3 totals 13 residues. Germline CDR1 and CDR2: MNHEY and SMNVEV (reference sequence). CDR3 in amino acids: CASSPLVAGTQYF. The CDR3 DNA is TGTGCCAGCAGTCCTCTTGTAGCGGGTACGCAGTATTTT.

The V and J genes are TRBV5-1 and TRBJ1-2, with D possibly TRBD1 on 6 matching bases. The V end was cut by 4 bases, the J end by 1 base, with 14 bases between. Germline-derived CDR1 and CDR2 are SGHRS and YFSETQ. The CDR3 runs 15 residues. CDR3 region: CASSTPGAGNYGYTF. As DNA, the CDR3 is TGCGCCAGCAGCACTCCAGGGGCCGGTAACTATGGCTACACCTTC. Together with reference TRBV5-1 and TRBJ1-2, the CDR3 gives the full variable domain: KAGVTQTPRYLIKTRGQQVTLSCSPISGHRSVSWYQQTPGQGLQFLFEYFSETQRNKGNFPGRFSGRQFSNSRSEMNVSTLELGDSALYLCASSTPGAGNYGYTFGSGTRLTVV.

DNA for the CDR3: TGTGCCAGCAGTTTAGAGGTTCCCTACAATGAGCAGTTCTTC. This translates into CASSLEVPYNEQFF. The chain carries TRBV27 and TRBJ2-1, with D unclear. This CDR3 is built from 14 residues. V lost 2 bases and J 2 bases, leaving 7 bases between the germline ends. Germline loops: CDR1 MNHEY, CDR2 SMNVEV (reference sequence).

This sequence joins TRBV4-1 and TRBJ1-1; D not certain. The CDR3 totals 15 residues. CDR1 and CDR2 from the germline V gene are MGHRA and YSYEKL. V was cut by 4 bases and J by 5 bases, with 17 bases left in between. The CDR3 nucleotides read TGCGCCAGCAGCCCACCCGCGAGAGGCCGGACTGAAGCTTTCTTT. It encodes CASSPPARGRTEAFF.

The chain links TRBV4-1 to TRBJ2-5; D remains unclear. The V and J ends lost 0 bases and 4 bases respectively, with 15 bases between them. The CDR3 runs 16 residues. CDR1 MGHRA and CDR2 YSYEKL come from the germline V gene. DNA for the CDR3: TGCGCCAGCAGCCAAGAATCTGCGGTTTCGAGAGAGACCCAGTACTTC. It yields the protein CASSQESAVSRETQYF.

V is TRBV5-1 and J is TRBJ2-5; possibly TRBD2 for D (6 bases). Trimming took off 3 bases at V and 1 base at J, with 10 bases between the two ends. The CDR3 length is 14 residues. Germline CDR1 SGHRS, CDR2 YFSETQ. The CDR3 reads CASSWGDFQETQYF. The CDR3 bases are TGCGCCAGCAGCTGGGGGGACTTCCAAGAGACCCAGTACTTC.

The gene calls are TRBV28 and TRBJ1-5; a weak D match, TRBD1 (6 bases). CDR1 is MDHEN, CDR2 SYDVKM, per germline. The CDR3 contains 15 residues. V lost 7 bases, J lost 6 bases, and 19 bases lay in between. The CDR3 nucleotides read TGTGCCAGCAATCTTTACAGGGAAACAGGTCAGCCCCAGCATTTT. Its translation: CASNLYRETGQPQHF.

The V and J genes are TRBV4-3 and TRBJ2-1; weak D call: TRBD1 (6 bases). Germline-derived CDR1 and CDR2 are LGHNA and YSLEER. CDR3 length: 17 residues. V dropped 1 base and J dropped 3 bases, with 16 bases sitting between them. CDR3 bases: TGCGCCAGCAGCCAAGTCCCCAAAGGGGGAGTCTACAATGAGCAGTTCTTC. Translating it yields CASSQVPKGGVYNEQFF.

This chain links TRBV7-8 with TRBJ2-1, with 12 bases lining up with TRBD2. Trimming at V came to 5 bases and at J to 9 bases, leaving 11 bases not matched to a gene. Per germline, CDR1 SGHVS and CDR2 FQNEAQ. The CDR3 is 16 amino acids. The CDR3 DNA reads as TGTGCCAGCAGCGACGCTCTAGCGGGAGGGCCAGGTGAGCAGTTCTTC. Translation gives CASSDALAGGPGEQFF.

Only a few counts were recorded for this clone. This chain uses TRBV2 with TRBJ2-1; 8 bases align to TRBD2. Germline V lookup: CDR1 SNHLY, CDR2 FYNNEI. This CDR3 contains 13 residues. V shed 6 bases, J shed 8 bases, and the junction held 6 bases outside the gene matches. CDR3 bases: TGTGCCAGCAGCCGGGGGGGCCTCGATGAGCAGTTCTTC. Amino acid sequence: CASSRGGLDEQFF.

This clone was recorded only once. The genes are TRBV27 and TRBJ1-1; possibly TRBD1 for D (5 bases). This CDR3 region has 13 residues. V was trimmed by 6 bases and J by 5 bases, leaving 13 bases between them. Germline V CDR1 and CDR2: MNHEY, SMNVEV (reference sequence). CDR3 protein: CASRKDIQTEAFF. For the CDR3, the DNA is TGTGCCAGCAGAAAGGACATTCAAACTGAAGCTTTCTTT.

The CDR3: CASSLSLYYEQYF. The CDR3 DNA reads TGTGCCAGCAGTTTATCGTTGTACTACGAGCAGTACTTC. This rearrangement joins TRBV27 to TRBJ2-7; D gene uncertain. This CDR3 has 13 amino acids. V lost 0 bases to trimming and J lost 3 bases, with 6 bases between them. From germline, CDR1 is MNHEY and CDR2 SMNVEV (reference sequence).

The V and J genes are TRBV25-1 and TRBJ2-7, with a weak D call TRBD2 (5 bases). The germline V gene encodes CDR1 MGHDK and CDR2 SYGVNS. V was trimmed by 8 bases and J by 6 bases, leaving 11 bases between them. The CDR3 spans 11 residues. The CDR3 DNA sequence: TGTGCCAGCCGGGATATTTTCGAGCAGTACTTC. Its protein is CASRDIFEQYF.

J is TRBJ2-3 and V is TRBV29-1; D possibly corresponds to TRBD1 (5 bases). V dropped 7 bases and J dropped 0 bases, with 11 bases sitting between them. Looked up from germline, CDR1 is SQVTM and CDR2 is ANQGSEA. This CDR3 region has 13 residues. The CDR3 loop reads CSAQGTSTDTQYF. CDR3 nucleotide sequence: TGCAGCGCCCAGGGAACCAGCACAGATACGCAGTATTTT.

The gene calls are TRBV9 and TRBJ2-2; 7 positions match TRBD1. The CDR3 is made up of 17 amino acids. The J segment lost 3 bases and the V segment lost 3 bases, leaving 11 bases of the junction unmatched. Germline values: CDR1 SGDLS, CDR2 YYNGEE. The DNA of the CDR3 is TGTGCCAGCAGCGATCGAACCGGGACAGCTTACACCGGGGAGCTGTTTTTT. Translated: CASSDRTGTAYTGELFF.

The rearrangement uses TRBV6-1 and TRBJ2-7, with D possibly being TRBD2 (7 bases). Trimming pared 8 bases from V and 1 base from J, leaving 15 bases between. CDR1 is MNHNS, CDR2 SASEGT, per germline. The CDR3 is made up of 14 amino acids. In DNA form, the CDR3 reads TGTGCCAGCGGGGGGGCCCCCGAATCCTACGAGCAGTACTTC. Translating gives CASGGAPESYEQYF.

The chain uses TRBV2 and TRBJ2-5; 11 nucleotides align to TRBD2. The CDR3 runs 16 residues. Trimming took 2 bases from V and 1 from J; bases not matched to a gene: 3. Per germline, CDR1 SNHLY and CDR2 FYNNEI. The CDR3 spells CASSELAGGIQETQYF. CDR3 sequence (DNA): TGTGCCAGCAGTGAACTAGCGGGGGGTATCCAAGAGACCCAGTACTTC.

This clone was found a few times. CDR3 DNA sequence: TGTGCCAGCAGTACAATATCCTACGAGCAGTACTTC. Translation gives CASSTISYEQYF. The chain employs TRBV6-6 and TRBJ2-7, with D unresolved. Germline values: CDR1 MNHNY, CDR2 SVGAGI (reference sequence). The germline V and J ends were trimmed by 5 bases and 1 base, with 6 bases remaining between them. The CDR3 covers 12 residues.

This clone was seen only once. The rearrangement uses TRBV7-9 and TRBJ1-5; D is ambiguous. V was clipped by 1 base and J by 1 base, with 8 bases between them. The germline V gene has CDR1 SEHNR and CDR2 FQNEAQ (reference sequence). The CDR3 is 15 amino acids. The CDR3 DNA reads TGTGCCAGCAGCTTAGACGACTTCAGCAATCAGCCCCAGCATTTT. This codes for CASSLDDFSNQPQHF.

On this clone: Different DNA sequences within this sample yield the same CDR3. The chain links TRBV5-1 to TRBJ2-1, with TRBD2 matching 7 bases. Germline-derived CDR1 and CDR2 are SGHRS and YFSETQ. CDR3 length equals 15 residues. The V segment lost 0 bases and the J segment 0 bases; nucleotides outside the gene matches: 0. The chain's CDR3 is CASSLGGSSYNEQFF. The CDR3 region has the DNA TGCGCCAGCAGCTTGGGCGGGAGCTCCTACAATGAGCAGTTCTTC.

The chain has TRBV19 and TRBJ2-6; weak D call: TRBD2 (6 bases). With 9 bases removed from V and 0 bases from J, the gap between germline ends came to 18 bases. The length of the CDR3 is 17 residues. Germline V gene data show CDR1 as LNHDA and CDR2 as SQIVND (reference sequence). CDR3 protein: CASPQSGGYSGANVLTF. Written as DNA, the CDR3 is TGTGCCAGCCCTCAGTCCGGGGGATACTCTGGGGCCAACGTCCTGACTTTC.

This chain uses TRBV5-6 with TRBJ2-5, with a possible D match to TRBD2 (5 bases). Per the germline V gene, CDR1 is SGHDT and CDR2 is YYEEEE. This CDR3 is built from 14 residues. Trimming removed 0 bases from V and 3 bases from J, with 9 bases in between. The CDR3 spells CASSLVGLKETQYF. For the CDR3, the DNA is TGTGCCAGCAGCTTGGTTGGACTGAAAGAGACCCAGTACTTC.